These T cell receptor beta chains were read from a single sample in a study of regulatory T cells in long-lasting Graves disease. TCRdb independently ran MiXCR on the multiplex PCR reads; one entry per CDR3 protein. The table lists 200,000 to 250,000 distinct CDR3 sequences, around 20% of them singletons. The material sequenced was peripheral blood mononuclear cells (PBMCs), taken at new diagnosis, from a patient treated with antithyroid drugs. These receptors came from a female donor with Graves disease. Both conserved end residues are part of each CDR3. D genes are given only for firm matches. Not all rows give a size; the values are once, few, many and, for expanded clones, a class.

>14|few|TRBV19|NA|TRBJ1-2
CASSIGQASYGYTF
TGTGCCAGTAGTATAGGACAGGCGAGCTATGGCTACACCTTC
>14|few|TRBV6-9|NA|TRBJ2-5
CASSSSVSQETQYF
TGTGCCAGCAGTTCCAGTGTTTCCCAAGAGACCCAGTACTTC
>15|NA|TRBV9|NA|TRBJ1-3
CASSEFLTGMNTIYF
TGTGCCAGCAGCGAATTTCTAACAGGGATGAACACCATATATTTT
>15|NA|TRBV7-2|TRBD1|TRBJ1-4
CASSKGQGANEKLFF
TGTGCCAGCAGCAAAGGACAGGGGGCTAATGAAAAACTGTTTTTT
>14|many|TRBV2|NA|TRBJ1-5
CASSVLGAGQPQHF
TGTGCCAGCAGTGTTTTGGGGGCAGGTCAGCCCCAGCATTTT
>13|NA|TRBV11-2|NA|TRBJ1-5
CASSLGLSQPQHF
TGTGCCAGCAGCTTAGGGTTAAGTCAGCCCCAGCATTTT
>14|many|TRBV7-2|NA|TRBJ2-7
CASSSPYGTKEQYF
TGTGCCAGCAGCTCCCCCTACGGAACGAAAGAGCAGTACTTC
>15|once|TRBV2|TRBD2|TRBJ2-5
CASTGRTSGRETQYF
TGTGCCAGCACCGGACGGACTAGCGGGAGAGAGACCCAGTACTTC
>12|many|TRBV6-2/TRBV6-3|NA|TRBJ2-1
CASSVSWTEQFF
TGTGCCAGCAGTGTTTCATGGACAGAGCAGTTCTTC
>16|many|TRBV20-1|TRBD2|TRBJ2-3
CAVERSSGGAPDTQYF
TGCGCAGTGGAAAGAAGTAGCGGGGGGGCCCCAGATACGCAGTATTTT
>12|many|TRBV7-9|TRBD1|TRBJ2-7
CASSAGTGEQYF
TGTGCCAGCAGCGCCGGGACAGGGGAGCAGTACTTC
>16|many|TRBV2|NA|TRBJ2-3
CASGGQGSGSTDTQYF
TGTGCCAGCGGCGGTCAGGGCAGCGGCTCCACAGATACGCAGTATTTT
>18|many|TRBV18|TRBD1|TRBJ2-3
CASSLDRPGQGATDTQYF
TGTGCCAGCTCACTTGACAGACCCGGACAGGGTGCCACAGATACGCAGTATTTT
>13|many|TRBV14|NA|TRBJ2-7
CASSGGLTYEQYF
TGTGCCAGCTCAGGGGGGCTGACCTACGAGCAGTACTTC
>13|NA|TRBV6-1|NA|TRBJ1-1
CASSAVMGTEAFF
TGTGCCAGCAGTGCGGTAATGGGCACTGAAGCTTTCTTT
>14|many|TRBV18|NA|TRBJ1-2
CASSHSAGASGYTF
TGTGCCAGCTCACACTCCGCCGGGGCCTCTGGCTACACCTTC
>14|NA|TRBV7-2|NA|TRBJ2-3
CASSLFQGADTQYF
TGTGCCAGCAGCTTATTCCAGGGAGCGGATACGCAGTATTTT
>15|many|TRBV7-2|NA|TRBJ1-2
CASSPGFGQNYGYTF
TGTGCCAGCAGCCCCGGATTTGGTCAGAACTATGGCTACACCTTC
>14|many|TRBV5-4|NA|TRBJ1-2
CASRPPAGGYGYTF
TGTGCCAGCAGACCCCCTGCAGGCGGCTATGGCTACACCTTC
>13|NA|TRBV19|NA|TRBJ2-2
CASSPRSVGELFF
TGTGCCAGTAGCCCACGAAGTGTCGGGGAGCTGTTTTTT
>18|many|TRBV6-5|TRBD2|TRBJ2-1
CASSYSGGGTLSYNEQFF
TGTGCCAGCAGTTACTCTGGCGGGGGGACTCTCTCCTACAATGAGCAGTTCTTC
>15|NA|TRBV19|TRBD2|TRBJ2-3
CASNSLAGLTDTQYF
TGTGCCAGTAACTCCCTAGCGGGCTTAACAGATACGCAGTATTTT
>13|many|TRBV5-1|NA|TRBJ1-1
CASSSNLNTEAFF
TGCGCCAGCAGCTCAAACCTGAACACTGAAGCTTTCTTT
>15|NA|TRBV4-1|TRBD1|TRBJ1-5
CASSPWDRDNQPQHF
TGCGCCAGCAGCCCCTGGGACAGGGACAATCAGCCCCAGCATTTT
>18|NA|TRBV11-1|NA|TRBJ2-2
CASSLCPEGRKDTGELFF
TGTGCCAGCAGCCTATGTCCGGAGGGGCGTAAGGACACCGGGGAGCTGTTTTTT
>17|many|TRBV7-3|NA|TRBJ2-2
CASSPNQMKQGVGELFF
TGTGCCAGCAGCCCCAACCAAATGAAACAGGGAGTCGGGGAGCTGTTTTTT
>14|many|TRBV3-1|TRBD1|TRBJ1-2
CASSLQGINYGYTF
TGTGCCAGCAGCCTACAGGGGATTAACTATGGCTACACCTTC
>13|many|TRBV11-1|NA|TRBJ1-2
CASSNLQGHGYTF
TGTGCCAGCAGCAACCTACAGGGTCACGGCTACACCTTC
>15|few|TRBV6-1|NA|TRBJ1-1
CTSSDPGTVNTEAFF
TGTACCAGCAGTGATCCCGGGACGGTGAACACTGAAGCTTTCTTT
>14|many|TRBV7-8|TRBD1|TRBJ2-5
CASSRRDRLRTQYF
TGTGCCAGCAGCCGCCGGGACAGATTAAGGACCCAGTACTTC
>14|many|TRBV15|NA|TRBJ1-5
CATSRDGGNQPQHF
TGTGCCACCAGCAGAGATGGAGGAAATCAGCCCCAGCATTTT
>16|many|TRBV2|TRBD2|TRBJ2-5
CASTKVLAGDPGTQYF
TGTGCCAGCACCAAAGTCCTCGCGGGGGACCCTGGGACCCAGTACTTC
>14|many|TRBV30|NA|TRBJ1-3
CAWSVRGTGNTIYF
TGTGCCTGGAGTGTACGGGGGACTGGAAACACCATATATTTT
>15|many|TRBV12-3/TRBV12-4|NA|TRBJ2-6
CASSPLGAGANVLTF
TGTGCCAGCAGCCCTCTGGGAGCTGGGGCCAACGTCCTGACTTTC
>14|NA|TRBV11-1|NA|TRBJ1-1
CASSSGTFLTEAFF
TGTGCCAGCAGCTCCGGGACATTTCTCACTGAAGCTTTCTTT
>19|few|TRBV10-2|TRBD1|TRBJ1-5
CASSESRSGGLRNNQPQHF
TGCGCCAGCAGTGAGTCGAGGTCAGGGGGGTTGAGAAACAATCAGCCCCAGCATTTT